This is a list of T cell receptor beta chains from one sample in a study of response to subunit inactivated influenza vaccine. TCRdb itself ran the RT-PCR reads through MiXCR, one entry per CDR3 protein. The sample contains a few hundred thousand distinct CDR3 sequences, 14% of which appear only once. The material sequenced was PBMCs from blood, taken approximately 12 days after vaccination. The receptor set was obtained from a man aged 45-65 years who received an inactivated influenza vaccine. CDR3s include the opening cysteine and the closing phenylalanine or tryptophan. D genes are given only for firm matches. Some rows have no size entry. The others give once, few or many, or a class for an expanded clone.

j_gene	d_gene	abundance	v_gene	CDR3aa	CDR3nt
TRBJ2-7	.	.	TRBV25-1	CASSELGTPDEQYF	TGTGCCAGCAGTGAATTGGGGACCCCGGACGAGCAGTACTTC
TRBJ2-5	TRBD2	few	TRBV12-3/TRBV12-4	CASSLTSGFQETQYF	TGTGCCAGCAGTTTGACTAGCGGGTTCCAAGAGACCCAGTACTTC
TRBJ2-2	.	.	TRBV6-2/TRBV6-3	CASSQRSGGELFF	TGTGCCAGCAGCCAAAGATCAGGCGGGGAGCTGTTTTTT
TRBJ2-5	.	.	TRBV7-2	CASSLAWRGETQYF	TGTGCCAGCAGCTTAGCTTGGAGGGGGGAGACCCAGTACTTC
TRBJ2-1	TRBD2	few	TRBV6-2/TRBV6-3	CASQPSGSFGNEQFF	TGTGCCAGCCAACCTAGCGGGAGTTTTGGCAATGAGCAGTTCTTC
TRBJ1-6	.	.	TRBV14	CASSQEKGRSPLHF	TGTGCCAGCAGCCAAGAGAAGGGCCGGTCACCCCTCCACTTT
TRBJ2-7	.	few	TRBV20-1	CSARDRNSYEQYF	TGCAGTGCTAGAGATCGCAATTCCTACGAGCAGTACTTC
TRBJ2-1	.	.	TRBV18	CASSLGRRDEQFF	TGTGCCAGCTCCCTTGGGAGGCGGGATGAGCAGTTCTTC
TRBJ2-1	.	few	TRBV5-6	CASSTDMLSSYNEQFF	TGTGCCAGCAGCACGGACATGTTGAGCTCCTACAATGAGCAGTTCTTC
TRBJ2-1	.	.	TRBV12-3/TRBV12-4	CASSSLIRSEQFF	TGTGCCAGCAGCTCCTTAATAAGAAGTGAGCAGTTCTTC
TRBJ2-3	.	many	TRBV15	CATSRAGVSTDTQYF	TGTGCCACCAGCAGAGCCGGGGTGAGCACAGATACGCAGTATTTT
TRBJ2-2	.	few	TRBV5-5	CASSSLASNTGELFF	TGTGCCAGCAGCTCACTAGCTTCGAACACCGGGGAGCTGTTTTTT
TRBJ2-5	.	many	TRBV5-4	CASSLSGPQGGTQYF	TGTGCCAGCAGCTTGTCGGGACCTCAAGGTGGGACCCAGTACTTC
TRBJ2-3	TRBD2	.	TRBV11-2	CASSLMIASGSTDTQYF	TGTGCCAGCAGCTTAATGATCGCTAGCGGATCCACAGATACGCAGTATTTT
TRBJ2-2	.	few	TRBV5-6	CASSPKGAGPNTGELFF	TGTGCCAGCAGCCCGAAAGGTGCAGGGCCTAACACCGGGGAGCTGTTTTTT
TRBJ2-1	TRBD2	.	TRBV6-1	CATEILAGAVNEQFF	TGTGCCACCGAAATACTAGCGGGAGCTGTCAATGAGCAGTTCTTC
TRBJ2-5	.	many	TRBV18	CASSPRSSRETQYF	TGTGCCAGCTCACCACGGTCTTCGCGAGAGACCCAGTACTTC
TRBJ2-1	.	.	TRBV28	CATDDRYNEQFF	TGTGCCACCGACGACAGGTACAATGAGCAGTTCTTC
TRBJ2-3	.	.	TRBV2	CASSDRVITDTQYF	TGTGCCAGCAGTGACCGGGTAATCACAGATACGCAGTATTTT
TRBJ2-5	TRBD2	few	TRBV3-1	CASSPTSAGETQYF	TGTGCCAGCAGCCCGACTAGCGCGGGGGAGACCCAGTACTTC
TRBJ2-3	.	.	TRBV7-9	CASSLRGTVGTQYF	TGTGCCAGCAGCTTACGGGGGACCGTTGGTACGCAGTATTTT
TRBJ2-7	.	few	TRBV7-2	CASNTPGGHEQYF	TGTGCCAGCAACACCCCGGGTGGGCACGAGCAGTACTTC
TRBJ1-3	.	.	TRBV12-3/TRBV12-4	CASSLSQPGTPGNTIYF	TGTGCCAGCAGTTTATCGCAACCCGGGACGCCTGGAAACACCATATATTTT
TRBJ2-3	TRBD2	few	TRBV4-2	CASSQEGVAGGTDTQYF	TGTGCCAGCAGCCAAGAGGGGGTAGCGGGGGGTACAGATACGCAGTATTTT
TRBJ1-4	.	.	TRBV20-1	CSARDFRRGFRNEKLFF	TGCAGTGCTAGAGACTTCCGGCGTGGTTTTCGTAATGAAAAACTGTTTTTT
TRBJ2-3	TRBD2	.	TRBV18	CASSPPVLAGGPTSTDTQYF	TGTGCCAGCTCACCACCGGTACTAGCGGGAGGGCCCACCAGCACAGATACGCAGTATTTT